This paragraph covers one T cell receptor (beta chain) sequence. This entry comes from a study of T cells in narcolepsy. V was trimmed by 3 bases and J by 3 bases, leaving 3 bases between them. This CDR3 spans 12 amino acids. Germline assignment: CDR1 KGHSH and CDR2 LQKENI. Assay used: immunoSEQ multiplex PCR; TCRdb lists only in-frame clones, some missing. Altogether 25,000 to 35,000 clones are present, about four fifths being singletons, with the ten largest covering more than 6.5%. The chain recombines TRBV18 with TRBJ2-4; D gene unclear. The clonotype was recovered from a human donor in good health. Sequences were obtained from memory (CD45RA-) CD4+ T cells from blood. The CDR3 sequence: CASSPNKNIQYF. CDR3 DNA sequence: TGTGCCAGCTCACCGAACAAAAACATTCAGTACTTC.